Detailed here is one T cell receptor beta chain. Its antigen remains unidentified. Time point defined: 2015-2016 season, 7 days after influenza vaccination. Before and after seasonal inactivated influenza vaccination, adults gave blood for sorting CD4 subsets for sequencing. Between about 35 and 110 mL of blood was drawn per time point. V was cut by 5 bases and J by 3 bases, with 8 bases left in between. The CDR3 has 12 amino acids. Germline V CDR1 and CDR2: SNHLY, FYNNEI. This specimen belongs to a study of follicular helper T cells after annual influenza vaccination. Study background: For some subjects, blood spans the 2013-2014, 2014-2015 and 2015-2016 annual vaccinations.

TCRdb keeps only in-frame clones here, not all; method: immunoSEQ multiplex PCR. The sample contains some 6,900 clones, 80% to 90% of which appear only once. The study, taken as a whole, reports: Undersampling of larger non-cTfh compartments could not be excluded.

The input for sequencing was CXCR5- memory CD4+ T cells sorted from blood, taken 7 days after influenza vaccination. The source of this sequence is an adult who received the influenza vaccine. The V gene is TRBV2, the J gene TRBJ2-7; D is ambiguous. The chain's CDR3 is CASSPNNYEQYF. As DNA, the CDR3 is TGTGCCAGCAGTCCCAATAACTACGAGCAGTACTTC.